A selection of T cell receptor beta chains follows, all from one sample in a study of T-cell reconstitution after alpha-beta-depleted transplantation in children. TCRdb reanalysed the PCR reads using MiXCR and keeps one entry per CDR3 protein. The sample records roughly 790,000 distinct CDR3 sequences, 16% being singletons. This material consisted of PBMCs, mostly from graft donor cells, taken 360 days after TCRalphabeta/CD19-depleted stem cell transplant. The receptors derive from a male patient aged 10 to 17 who had a stem cell transplant for acute lymphoblastic leukemia, so the T cells may come from the graft donor. Both conserved end residues are part of each CDR3. D genes are given only for firm matches. A row's size may be missing; if present it is once, few, many or a size class.

D gene,V gene,J gene,clone size,CDR3 DNA,CDR3 protein
-,TRBV12-3/TRBV12-4,TRBJ2-1,few,TGTGCCAGCAGTTTACAGGGGCTCTACAATGAGCAGTTCTTC,CASSLQGLYNEQFF
TRBD2,TRBV7-2,TRBJ2-7,once,TGTGCCAGCAGCTTATTGTCCGGGACTAGCGCTTCCTACGAGCAGTACTTC,CASSLLSGTSASYEQYF
TRBD2,TRBV15,TRBJ2-1,-,TGTGCCACCAGCAGAGGGACTAGCGGGAGTGGTTCCTACAATGAGCAGTTCTTC,CATSRGTSGSGSYNEQFF
-,TRBV10-3,TRBJ2-7,many,TGTGCCATCAGGGGGGAACTCTCCTACGAGCAGTACTTC,CAIRGELSYEQYF
-,TRBV20-1,TRBJ2-1,-,TGCAGTGCTAGGCCTGGCGGACCAGACAATGAGCAGTTCTTC,CSARPGGPDNEQFF
-,TRBV6-5,TRBJ2-3,many,TGTGCCAGCAGTCGCCTGGGACCCACAGATACGCAGTATTTT,CASSRLGPTDTQYF
TRBD2,TRBV12-3/TRBV12-4,TRBJ2-7,-,TGTGCCAGCAGTAAAGTTAGCGGGAGCATCGACGAGCAGTACTTC,CASSKVSGSIDEQYF
-,TRBV24-1,TRBJ2-6,few,TGTGCCACCAGTCAGGGCAGCTCTGGGGCCAACGTCCTGACTTTC,CATSQGSSGANVLTF
-,TRBV27,TRBJ2-1,-,TGTGCCAGCAGTTTAAGTCCCAGGGGCGTTCGGAATGAGCAGTTCTTC,CASSLSPRGVRNEQFF
-,TRBV7-3,TRBJ2-3,many,TGTGCCAGCAGCTCCCCCTATGAAGGCACAGATACGCAGTATTTT,CASSSPYEGTDTQYF
-,TRBV19,TRBJ1-5,few,TGTGCCAGTAGTATACGGCAGGGGCCTCCCAATCAGCCCCAGCATTTT,CASSIRQGPPNQPQHF
TRBD2,TRBV5-1,TRBJ2-3,few,TGCGCCAGCAGCTTTAGCGGGAGGTTCTTCGATACGCAGTATTTT,CASSFSGRFFDTQYF
TRBD2,TRBV4-1,TRBJ2-7,-,TGCGCCAGCAGCCAAAGGCGGGGGGCCTACGAGCAGTACTTC,CASSQRRGAYEQYF
-,TRBV29-1,TRBJ2-3,few,TGCAGCGTTGGGAGTTTAAGTAGCACAGATACGCAGTATTTT,CSVGSLSSTDTQYF
-,TRBV5-1,TRBJ1-1,-,TGCGCCAGCAGCTTGGTGCGTAGGGGGGGCACTGAAGCTTTCTTT,CASSLVRRGGTEAFF
-,TRBV5-6,TRBJ2-2,few,TGTGCCAGCAGCTTGCGTTGGCTAGCGTCGAACACCGGGGAGCTGTTTTTT,CASSLRWLASNTGELFF
TRBD1,TRBV12-3/TRBV12-4,TRBJ2-7,-,TGTGCCAGCAGTTGGGGAGGACAGGGCCAGAACGAGCAGTACTTC,CASSWGGQGQNEQYF
TRBD2,TRBV29-1,TRBJ2-1,few,TGCAGCGTTGACTCTTGGGGGGGAGCGGTTAGCTCCTACAATGAGCAGTTCTTC,CSVDSWGGAVSSYNEQFF
TRBD1,TRBV4-1,TRBJ1-2,few,TGCGCCAGCAGCACCTGGGACAGGGGCTACACCTTC,CASSTWDRGYTF
-,TRBV3-1,TRBJ2-5,-,TGTGCCAGCAGCCGTTCGGGGGCCCAGTACTTC,CASSRSGAQYF
-,TRBV12-3/TRBV12-4,TRBJ2-5,many,TGTGCCAGCAGTTCCGTCGGGAGAGGGGTCCAAGAGACCCAGTACTTC,CASSSVGRGVQETQYF
-,TRBV15,TRBJ2-1,-,TGTGCCACCAGCCCCGAGGGAGCCGGAGCAAATGAGCAGTTCTTC,CATSPEGAGANEQFF